The present T cell receptor beta chain was sequenced within a study of regulatory T cells in long-lasting Graves disease. Trimming pared 2 bases from V and 3 bases from J, leaving 7 bases between. Looked up from germline, CDR1 is LGHNA and CDR2 is YSLEER. The CDR3 totals 13 residues. Time point meaning: newly diagnosed GD, antithyroid drugs for less than 3 months. TCR sequences were obtained from RNA taken from PBMCs. This clonotype appeared a few times. Relying on iRepertoire HTBI primers and Arm-PCR of CDR3 regions, the team built TCR beta libraries. Each CDR3 protein gets one entry after TCRdb re-called the multiplex PCR reads with MiXCR. This table holds approximately 350,000 distinct CDR3 sequences, 12% found once. This same sample was also part of a study on T cells in Graves' hyperthyroidism and ophthalmopathy.

The chain uses TRBV4-3 and TRBJ1-2; no clear D gene. Here the sequenced sample was peripheral blood mononuclear cells (PBMCs), taken at new diagnosis, from a patient treated with antithyroid drugs. The clonotype was recovered from a woman aged 18-30 years with Graves disease. CDR3 nucleotide sequence: TGCGCCAGCAGCCAAACAGCCTACTATGGCTACACCTTC. Residues: CASSQTAYYGYTF.